This is a list of T cell receptor beta chains from one sample in a study of CD8 T cells in ankylosing spondylitis. TCRdb recomputed calls from the 5' RACE reads with MiXCR, one row per CDR3 protein. This repertoire shows approximately 220,000 distinct CDR3 sequences, about 17% found once; its top ten account for about 39%. Sequencing was performed on blood, either unsorted or a sorted T cell fraction (not recorded which). The receptors come from a male donor with ankylosing spondylitis. The CDR3 runs from the conserved cysteine through the conserved F or W. The D gene is left open where the match is weak. Clone size is not always given. Where it is, it says once, few, many or a class for expanded clones.

j_call	clone_size	v_call	d_call	cdr3_aa	cdr3_nt
TRBJ2-7	NA	TRBV7-2	NA	CANSFSFGTNPYEQYF	TGTGCCAACAGTTTCTCCTTCGGGACAAATCCCTACGAGCAGTACTTC
TRBJ2-1	few	TRBV4-2	NA	CASSQYAGASYNEQFF	TGTGCCAGCAGCCAATATGCGGGGGCGTCCTACAATGAGCAGTTCTTC
TRBJ2-7	NA	TRBV15	TRBD2	CATSEGLAETYEQYF	TGTGCCACCAGTGAGGGACTAGCGGAGACCTACGAGCAGTACTTC
TRBJ2-2	many	TRBV3-1	TRBD2	CASSQLAGDTGELFF	TGTGCCAGCAGCCAACTAGCGGGGGACACCGGGGAGCTGTTTTTT
TRBJ2-1	few	TRBV6-1	TRBD2	CASRLAGGDNEQFF	TGTGCCAGCAGGCTAGCGGGAGGGGACAATGAGCAGTTCTTC
TRBJ2-5	NA	TRBV18	NA	CASSPREIEETQYF	TGTGCCAGCTCACCAAGGGAGATAGAAGAGACCCAGTACTTC
TRBJ2-7	few	TRBV7-9	NA	CASSPESYEQYF	TGTGCCAGCAGTCCGGAATCCTACGAGCAGTACTTC
TRBJ1-1	few	TRBV10-3	NA	CAISESWGILTEAFF	TGTGCCATCAGTGAGTCCTGGGGAATTTTGACTGAAGCTTTCTTT
TRBJ1-2	few	TRBV12-3/TRBV12-4	NA	CASSFSQEYGYTF	TGTGCCAGCAGTTTCTCACAGGAGTATGGCTACACCTTC
TRBJ1-2	few	TRBV21-1	NA	CASIPPSTGGYTF	TGTGCCAGCATCCCGCCCTCTACGGGTGGCTACACCTTC
TRBJ2-7	few	TRBV28	TRBD2	CASRLGLDYSYEQYF	TGTGCCAGCAGACTCGGACTAGATTATTCCTACGAGCAGTACTTC
TRBJ2-3	few	TRBV7-9	NA	CASSYPLGTSTDTQYF	TGTGCCAGCAGCTACCCCTTAGGGACTAGCACAGATACGCAGTATTTT
TRBJ2-7	NA	TRBV20-1	TRBD1	CSAEQGQNSYEQYF	TGCAGTGCTGAGCAGGGACAGAACTCCTACGAGCAGTACTTC
TRBJ2-1	few	TRBV12-3/TRBV12-4	TRBD1	CASMQQGRNYNEQFF	TGTGCCAGCATGCAACAGGGGCGGAATTACAATGAGCAGTTCTTC
TRBJ2-5	NA	TRBV7-3	TRBD2	CASSFSTSGGPETQYF	TGTGCCAGCAGCTTTTCAACTAGCGGGGGGCCGGAGACCCAGTACTTC
TRBJ2-5	NA	TRBV27	NA	CASSSIVMNQETQYF	TGTGCCAGCAGTTCAATCGTCATGAACCAAGAGACCCAGTACTTC
TRBJ1-2	few	TRBV5-1	TRBD1	CASSLFYRGGSDYGYTF	TGCGCCAGCAGCTTGTTTTACAGGGGTGGGTCGGACTATGGCTACACCTTC
TRBJ2-1	few	TRBV2	NA	CASSGMGGDEQFF	TGTGCCAGCAGTGGGATGGGGGGCGATGAGCAGTTCTTC
TRBJ1-1	few	TRBV6-5	NA	CASSSLASIMRQTPEAFF	TGTGCCAGCAGTTCCCTCGCTTCTATCATGAGACAGACCCCTGAAGCTTTCTTT
TRBJ2-1	NA	TRBV9	TRBD2	CASSTWTSGDEQFF	TGTGCCAGCAGCACCTGGACTAGCGGGGATGAGCAGTTCTTC
TRBJ2-5	few	TRBV12-3/TRBV12-4	TRBD2	CASSTVAGEKETQYF	TGTGCCAGCAGTACTGTGGCGGGAGAGAAAGAGACCCAGTACTTC
TRBJ2-2	NA	TRBV4-1	NA	CASSHYALGQNTGELFF	TGCGCCAGCAGCCATTACGCCCTGGGACAGAACACCGGGGAGCTGTTTTTT
TRBJ2-1	NA	TRBV5-1	NA	CASSFGSGGGEQFF	TGCGCCAGCAGCTTCGGTAGCGGAGGGGGTGAGCAGTTCTTC
TRBJ2-5	few	TRBV5-1	TRBD1	CASSLGGQYPLETQYF	TGCGCCAGCAGCTTGGGGGGACAGTACCCATTGGAGACCCAGTACTTC
TRBJ1-4	NA	TRBV12-3/TRBV12-4	TRBD1	CASSFSPAGGKEKLFF	TGTGCCAGCAGTTTCTCCCCGGCAGGGGGTAAGGAAAAACTGTTTTTT
TRBJ2-1	many	TRBV29-1	TRBD1	CSVEVRDRGDEQFF	TGCAGCGTTGAAGTCCGGGACAGGGGTGATGAGCAGTTCTTC
TRBJ1-6	many	TRBV11-1	TRBD1	CASSLGAGTGGSNSPLHF	TGTGCCAGCAGCTTAGGCGCCGGGACAGGGGGCTCTAATTCACCCCTCCACTTT